This TCR beta chain was sequenced for a study of T cell repertoires in cytomegalovirus infection. TCRdb redid the calling of the reads with MiXCR, one entry per CDR3 protein. This table holds around 800,000 distinct CDR3 sequences, less than 35% found once. The V end lost 0 bases, the J end lost 7 bases, and 7 bases lay between the germline ends. CDR3 length: 12 residues. CDR1 is LNHNV, CDR2 YYDKDF, per germline (reference sequence). On this clonotype: The antigen remains unidentified.

The rearrangement uses TRBV15 and TRBJ2-7; TRBD1 is a possible D gene (6 bases). The material sequenced was cultured CD8+ T cells from PBMCs, taken from culture after CMV antigen stimulation. This clonotype originated in a human donor in good health (CMV status not recorded). Some clones in this sample may be carry-over from other donors' samples. The DNA for the CDR3 is TGTGCCACCAGCAGAGATAGGGGGGAGCAGTACGTC. It specifies CATSRDRGEQYV.